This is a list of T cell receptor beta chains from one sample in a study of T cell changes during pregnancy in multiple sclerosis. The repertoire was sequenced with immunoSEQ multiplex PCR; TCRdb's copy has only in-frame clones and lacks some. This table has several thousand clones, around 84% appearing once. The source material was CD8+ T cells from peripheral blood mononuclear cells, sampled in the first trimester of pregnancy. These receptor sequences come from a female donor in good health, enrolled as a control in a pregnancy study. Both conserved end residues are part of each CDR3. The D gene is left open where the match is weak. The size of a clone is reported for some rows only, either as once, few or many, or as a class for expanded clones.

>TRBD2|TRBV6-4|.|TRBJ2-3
TGTGCCAGCAGTGACTCGGCGGGGGGGCCAGATACGCAGTATTTT
CASSDSAGGPDTQYF
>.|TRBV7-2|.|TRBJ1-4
TGTGCCAGCAGCTCCGGACAGAGGGAAAAACTGTTTTTT
CASSSGQREKLFF
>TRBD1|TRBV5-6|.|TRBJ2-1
TGTGCCAGCAACCCGACAGGGGAGGATGAGCAGTTCTTC
CASNPTGEDEQFF
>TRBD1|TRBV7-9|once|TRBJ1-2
TGTGCCAGCAGCTACCGGGACAGCTATGGCTACACCTTC
CASSYRDSYGYTF
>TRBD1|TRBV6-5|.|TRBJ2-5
TGTGCCAGCAGTTCCTGGACAGGGGGAGCAGAGACCCAGTACTTC
CASSSWTGGAETQYF
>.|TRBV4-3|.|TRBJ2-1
TGCGCCAGCAGCCAGGATCAGGGATATGAGCAGTTCTTC
CASSQDQGYEQFF
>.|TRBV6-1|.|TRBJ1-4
TGTGCCAGCAGTGAAGGAGGGGGTAATGAAAAACTGTTTTTT
CASSEGGGNEKLFF
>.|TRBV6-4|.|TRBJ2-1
TGTGCCAGCAGTGAAGGAAAGGGAGGGGGATACAATGAGCAGTTCTTC
CASSEGKGGGYNEQFF
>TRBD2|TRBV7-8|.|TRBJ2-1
TGTGCCAGCAGCTTAGCGGCGGGAGGCTACAATGAGCAGTTCTTC
CASSLAAGGYNEQFF
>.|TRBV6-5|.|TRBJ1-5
TGTGCCAGCAGATTACAGGGAGACAGCAATCAGCCCCAGCATTTT
CASRLQGDSNQPQHF
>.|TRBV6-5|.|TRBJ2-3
TGTGCCAGCAGCGCGGCAGATACGCAGTATTTT
CASSAADTQYF
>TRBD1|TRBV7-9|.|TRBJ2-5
TGTGCCAGCAGCTCCTTGACAGGGGGACCCCGGGAGACCCAGTACTTC
CASSSLTGGPRETQYF